This T cell receptor (beta chain) was recorded in a study of T cells after yellow fever vaccination. As for the study in general: Any fraction with a low cell number was prepared using SMART-Seq v4 Ultra Low Input.

This clonotype was counted a few times. TCRdb independently ran MiXCR on the 5' RACE reads; one entry per CDR3 protein. The sample includes approximately 93,000 distinct CDR3 sequences, around 5.8% of them seen just once. This CDR3 comprises 16 residues. Trimming pared 6 bases from V and 0 bases from J, leaving 15 bases between. Germline values: CDR1 MNHNY, CDR2 SVGAGI (reference sequence). This specimen was CD8+ T cells sorted from PBMCs, taken 10 days after the yellow fever booster vaccination. The sequence came from a man between 18 and 35 years old who received the YFV17D yellow fever vaccine. The chain couples TRBV6-6 to TRBJ1-3; D not resolved. The CDR3 here is CASSRTSGFSGNTIYF. The CDR3 DNA reads as TGTGCCAGCAGCCGTACATCCGGGTTCTCTGGAAACACCATATATTTT.